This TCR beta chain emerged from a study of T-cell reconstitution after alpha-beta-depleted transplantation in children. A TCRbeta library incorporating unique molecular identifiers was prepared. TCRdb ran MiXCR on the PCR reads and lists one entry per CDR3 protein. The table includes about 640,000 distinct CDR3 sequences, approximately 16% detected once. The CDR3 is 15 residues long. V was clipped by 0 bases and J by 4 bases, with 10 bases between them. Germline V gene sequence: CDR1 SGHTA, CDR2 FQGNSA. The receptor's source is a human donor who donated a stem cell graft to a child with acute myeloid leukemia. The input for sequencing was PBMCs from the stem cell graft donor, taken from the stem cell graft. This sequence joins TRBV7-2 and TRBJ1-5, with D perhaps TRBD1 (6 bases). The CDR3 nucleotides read TGTGCCAGCAGCTTAGCGTACAGGGTAAATCAGCCCCAGCATTTT. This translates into CASSLAYRVNQPQHF.